The T cell receptor (beta chain) described here comes from a study of shared T cell receptors in the human thymus. This CDR3 has 17 amino acids. Germline V gene data show CDR1 as LNHDA and CDR2 as SQIVND (reference sequence). V lost 5 bases to trimming and J lost 6 bases; unmatched junction nucleotides: 15. Repertoires were generated with immunoSEQ multiplex PCR, while TCRdb's copy carries only in-frame clones and drops some. The data hold under 850,000 clones, with approximately 87% observed a single time. This sample also appeared in a second study, on human thymus T cells.

The sequence was obtained from a boy younger than two with a congenital heart defect. The chain carries TRBV19 and TRBJ2-7, with 11 positions matching TRBD2. The source material was thymocytes. The CDR3 DNA is TGTGCCAGTAGTCCCACTAGCGGGAGTCCCGTACTGGGCGAGCAGTACTTC. It encodes CASSPTSGSPVLGEQYF.